This TCR beta chain derives from a study of regulatory T cells in long-lasting Graves disease. Combining iRepertoire HTBI primers with Arm-PCR of CDR3 regions, the authors built TCR beta libraries. Under the authors' procedure: The study identified under 80 TRBV and 13 to 15 TRBJ segments across samples. TCRdb reprocessed the multiplex PCR reads with MiXCR, giving one entry per CDR3 protein. For this entry, the V and J calls and clone size follow TCRdb and not the study's own pipeline. The sample carries hundreds of thousands of distinct CDR3 sequences, around 20% recorded once. Study-level points and caveats: Owing to a sample size that was small, accuracy may have been reduced.

The ends were cut back, 5 bases at V and 1 base at J, with 8 bases in the middle. This CDR3 is 12 amino acids long. Germline V gene data show CDR1 as SQVTM and CDR2 as ANQGSEA. This clonotype was seen many times. Its antigen is unknown. Time point of the sample: persistent/refractory GD, antithyroid drugs over 5 years with positive TRAb. RNA extracted from PBMCs served as the sequencing template. The sequence was collected from a female donor with Graves disease. The chain is built from TRBV29-1 and TRBJ2-5, with D possibly matching TRBD1 (5 bases). This specimen consisted of peripheral blood mononuclear cells (PBMCs), obtained when the disease was refractory, from a patient treated with antithyroid drugs. The CDR3 bases are TGCAGCGTTAGGGGCGGCCAAGAGACCCAGTACTTC. This sequence encodes CSVRGGQETQYF.